This TCR beta chain was retrieved from a study of vaccination effects on CD4 cells after COVID-19. The wider study: Everyone in the study got two shots of either the BNT162b2 or mRNA-1273 vaccine.

The CDR3 length is 14 residues. Germline CDR1 and CDR2: PRHDT and FYEKMQ (reference sequence). The junction had 6 bases not matched to a gene; V was cut back by 8 bases and J by 3 bases. TCRdb keeps only in-frame clones here, not all; method: immunoSEQ multiplex PCR. The sample shows tens of thousands of clones, 60% to 80% of them seen only once. Notes on this clone: The target antigen is unknown.

Antigen-specific CD4+ T cells were expanded with viral peptide pools in the ViraFEST assay before sequencing. Culture lasted about 10 days before CD4+ T cell isolation. Each vaccine recipient was nucleocapsid antibody negative and had no prior SARS-CoV-2 infection. Wells of roughly 1.9 million PBMC each were grown with around 10 IU/ml IL-2 and roughly 9.2 ug/ml peptides. Both day 3 and day 7 saw half the medium replaced with IL-2 medium. The chain links TRBV13 to TRBJ2-3; 9 nucleotides agree with TRBD2. The clonotype originates from a human donor who received a COVID-19 vaccine. Sample: CD4+ T cells from PBMCs cultured with HCoV-OC43 spike peptides, taken before COVID-19 vaccination. Subset reported: HCoV-OC43 spike overlapping peptide pool stimulation. The CDR3, as DNA: TGTGCCAGCTTGCGCGGGGGGGCAACAGATACGCAGTATTTT. It translates to CASLRGGATDTQYF.